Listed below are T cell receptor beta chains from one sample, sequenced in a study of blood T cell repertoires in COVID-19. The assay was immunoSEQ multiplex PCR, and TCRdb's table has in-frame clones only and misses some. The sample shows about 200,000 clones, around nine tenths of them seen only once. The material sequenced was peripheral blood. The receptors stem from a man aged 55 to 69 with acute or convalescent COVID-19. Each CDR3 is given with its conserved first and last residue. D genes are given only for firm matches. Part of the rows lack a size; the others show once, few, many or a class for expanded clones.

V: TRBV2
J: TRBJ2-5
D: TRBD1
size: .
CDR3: CASSGDRGETQYF
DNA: TGTGCCAGCAGCGGAGACAGGGGAGAGACCCAGTACTTC

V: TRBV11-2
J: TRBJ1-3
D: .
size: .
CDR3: CASSFEKGFGNTIYF
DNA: TGTGCCAGCAGCTTTGAGAAGGGGTTCGGAAACACCATATATTTT

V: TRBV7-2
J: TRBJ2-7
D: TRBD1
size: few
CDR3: CASSLWTGGSEQYF
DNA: TGTGCCAGCAGCCTTTGGACAGGGGGCTCCGAGCAGTACTTC

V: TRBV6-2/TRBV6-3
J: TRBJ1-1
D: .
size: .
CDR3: CASSYDGLTEAFF
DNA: TGTGCCAGCAGTTACGACGGACTCACTGAAGCTTTCTTT

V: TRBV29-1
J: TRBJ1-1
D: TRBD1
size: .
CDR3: CSVERPSGQGRTEAFF
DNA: TGCAGCGTTGAAAGACCCTCGGGACAGGGAAGGACTGAAGCTTTCTTT

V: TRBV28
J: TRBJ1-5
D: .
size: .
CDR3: CASSLRQNSNQPQHF
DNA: TGTGCCAGCAGTTTAAGACAGAATAGCAATCAGCCCCAGCATTTT

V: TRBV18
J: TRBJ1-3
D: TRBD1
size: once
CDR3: CASSPGTGDGNTIYF
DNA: TGTGCCAGCTCACCTGGGACAGGGGATGGAAACACCATATATTTT

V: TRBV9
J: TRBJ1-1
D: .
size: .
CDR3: CASSATGQNTEAFF
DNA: TGTGCCAGCAGCGCCACGGGACAGAACACTGAAGCTTTCTTT

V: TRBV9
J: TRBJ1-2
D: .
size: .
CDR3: CASSAIRGMGYGYTF
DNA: TGTGCCAGCTCTGCAATCAGGGGAATGGGCTATGGCTACACCTTC

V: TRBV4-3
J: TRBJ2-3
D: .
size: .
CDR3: CASSQDFRAEWTQYF
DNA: TGCGCCAGCAGCCAAGATTTCAGGGCCGAATGGACGCAGTATTTT

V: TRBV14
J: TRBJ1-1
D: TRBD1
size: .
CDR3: CASSQWTGGAGNTEAFF
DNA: TGTGCCAGCAGCCAATGGACAGGGGGCGCGGGGAACACTGAAGCTTTCTTT

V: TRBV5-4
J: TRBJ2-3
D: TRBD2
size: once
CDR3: CASSRGTSGGHTDTQYF
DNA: TGTGCCAGCAGCCGGGGGACTAGCGGGGGTCACACAGATACGCAGTATTTT

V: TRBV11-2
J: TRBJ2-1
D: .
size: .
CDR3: CASSLRGGAPLNNEQFF
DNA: TGTGCCAGCAGCTTAAGGGGGGGGGCGCCCTTAAACAATGAGCAGTTCTTC

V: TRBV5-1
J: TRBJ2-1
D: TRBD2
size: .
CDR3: CASGTKRVAASSYNEQFF
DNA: TGCGCCAGCGGGACTAAAAGGGTGGCGGCCAGCTCCTACAATGAGCAGTTCTTC

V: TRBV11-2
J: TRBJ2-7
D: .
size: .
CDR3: CASSIYRVPYEQYF
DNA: TGTGCCAGCAGCATCTACAGGGTCCCCTACGAGCAGTACTTC

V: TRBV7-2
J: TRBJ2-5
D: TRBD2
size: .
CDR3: CASSLVSGGTQETQYF
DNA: TGTGCCAGCAGCTTAGTCAGCGGGGGGACCCAAGAGACCCAGTACTTC

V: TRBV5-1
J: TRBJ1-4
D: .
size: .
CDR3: CASSLSSATNEKLFF
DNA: TGCGCCAGCAGCCTCTCCTCCGCAACTAATGAAAAACTGTTTTTT

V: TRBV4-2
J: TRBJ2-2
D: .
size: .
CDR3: CASSQARAAAGELFF
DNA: TGTGCCAGCAGCCAAGCGAGGGCGGCGGCGGGGGAGCTGTTTTTT

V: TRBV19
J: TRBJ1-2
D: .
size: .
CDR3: CASSPRQAWSYTF
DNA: TGTGCCAGTAGTCCCCGACAGGCCTGGAGCTACACCTTC

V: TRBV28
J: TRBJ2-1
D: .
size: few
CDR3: CASSSTRRLFKAYNEQFF
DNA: TGTGCCAGCAGTTCCACACGACGACTCTTTAAGGCCTACAATGAGCAGTTCTTC

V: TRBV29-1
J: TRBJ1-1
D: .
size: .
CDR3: CSGFDRENEAFF
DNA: TGCAGCGGCTTTGACAGAGAGAATGAAGCTTTCTTT

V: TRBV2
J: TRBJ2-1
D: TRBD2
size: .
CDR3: CASSEARASGVLFF
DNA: TGTGCCAGCAGTGAAGCTCGGGCTAGCGGGGTTTTGTTCTTC

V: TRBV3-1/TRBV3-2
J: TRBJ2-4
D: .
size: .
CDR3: CASRKTTEATKNIQYF
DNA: TGTGCCAGCAGAAAGACGACCGAGGCAACCAAAAACATTCAGTACTTC

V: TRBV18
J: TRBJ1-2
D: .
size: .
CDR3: CASSPEVGGTPYGYTF
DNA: TGTGCCAGCTCACCAGAGGTTGGCGGAACCCCCTATGGCTACACCTTC

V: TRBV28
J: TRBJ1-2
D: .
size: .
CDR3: CASSPPAGGYTF
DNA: TGTGCCAGCAGTCCACCCGCGGGTGGCTACACCTTC

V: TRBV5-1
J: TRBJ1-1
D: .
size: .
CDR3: CASSLGQDTEAFF
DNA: TGCGCCAGCAGCTTGGGGCAGGACACTGAAGCTTTCTTT

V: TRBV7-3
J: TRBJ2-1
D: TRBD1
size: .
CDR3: CASSSGQAQDEQFF
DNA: TGTGCCAGCAGCTCAGGACAGGCCCAGGATGAGCAGTTCTTC

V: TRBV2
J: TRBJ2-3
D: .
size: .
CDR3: CASSEARGADTQYF
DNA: TGTGCCAGCAGTGAAGCTCGGGGTGCAGATACGCAGTATTTT

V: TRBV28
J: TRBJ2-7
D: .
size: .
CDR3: CASSWGGGAYEQYF
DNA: TGTGCCAGCAGTTGGGGAGGGGGTGCCTACGAGCAGTACTTC

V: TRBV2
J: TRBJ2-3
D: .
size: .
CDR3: CASSVQGATDTQYF
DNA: TGTGCCAGCAGTGTTCAGGGTGCCACAGATACGCAGTATTTT

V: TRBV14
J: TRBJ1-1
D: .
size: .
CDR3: CASSQDYPGADTEAFF
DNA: TGTGCCAGCAGCCAAGATTATCCAGGGGCCGACACTGAAGCTTTCTTT